One sample yielded the 16 T cell receptor beta chains listed below, sequenced in a study of T cell responses to AZD1222 COVID-19 vaccine. The protocol was immunoSEQ multiplex PCR, while the TCRdb copy is restricted to in-frame clones and leaves out a portion. The top ten hold 5% to 7.5% of the sample, which has some 200,000 clones, just under 90% seen once. Sequencing used peripheral blood, obtained on day 0 of AZD1222 vaccination. Source of these receptors: an adult in good health.

This chain uses TRBV4-3 with TRBJ1-5; TRBD1 aligns across 8 bases. Trimming at V came to 1 base and at J to 4 bases, leaving 3 bases not matched to a gene. Germline loops: CDR1 LGHNA, CDR2 YSLEER. The CDR3 is 15 residues long. The CDR3 here is CASSQARGRNQPQHF. The CDR3, as DNA: TGCGCCAGCAGCCAAGCCAGGGGGCGGAATCAGCCCCAGCATTTT.

This chain connects TRBV7-3 to TRBJ2-1, with 13 positions matching TRBD2. Germline trimming cut 3 bases from V and 9 bases from J; bases unmatched to any gene: 5. The CDR3 sequence is 15 residues long. CDR1 is SGHTA, CDR2 FQGTGA, per germline. Here the CDR3 reads CASSFTSGRASEQFF. CDR3 nucleotides: TGTGCCAGCAGCTTTACTAGCGGGAGGGCCTCTGAGCAGTTCTTC.

J is TRBJ2-1 and V is TRBV5-1; the D gene is possibly TRBD2 (6 bases). The CDR3 has 14 amino acids. The germline V and J ends were trimmed by 4 bases and 6 bases, with 14 bases remaining between them. The germline V gene encodes CDR1 SGHRS and CDR2 YFSETQ. The CDR3 DNA reads as TGCGCCAGCAGCCCCCGGGACTTGGGCAATGAGCAGTTCTTC. Protein: CASSPRDLGNEQFF.

This chain links TRBV18 with TRBJ2-1; the D is unclear. V lost 5 bases, J lost 0 bases, and 8 bases lay in between. The CDR3 covers 14 residues. Germline V CDR1 and CDR2: KGHSH, LQKENI. CDR3 sequence (DNA): TGTGCCAGCTCATCTCTAACCTCCTACAATGAGCAGTTCTTC. Translated: CASSSLTSYNEQFF.

V is TRBV28 and J is TRBJ1-2, with a weak D call TRBD1 (5 bases). Per the germline V gene, CDR1 is MDHEN and CDR2 is SYDVKM. The CDR3 spans 14 residues. Trimming cost V 6 bases and J 3 bases, with 14 bases left between them. The CDR3 nucleotides are TGTGCCAGCAGAAGAATGGGGGTGGACTATGGCTACACCTTC. Its translation is CASRRMGVDYGYTF.

This chain links TRBV28 with TRBJ2-7, with D maybe TRBD2 (7 bases). CDR3 size: 14 residues. CDR1 is MDHEN, CDR2 SYDVKM, per germline. V lost 6 bases and J lost 0, with 12 bases in between. The DNA for the CDR3 is TGTGCCAGCAGCGGGGGGCGTAGCTCCTACGAGCAGTACTTC. Residues: CASSGGRSSYEQYF.

The CDR3 loop is CATRTGQTNEKLFF. DNA for the CDR3: TGCGCCACCCGGACAGGGCAAACTAATGAAAAACTGTTTTTT. This chain links TRBV5-1 with TRBJ1-4; 8 bases map to TRBD1. V was clipped by 9 bases and J by 1 base; unmatched bases: 5. Germline CDR1 and CDR2: SGHRS and YFSETQ. CDR3 length equals 14 residues. Supplemented by reference TRBV5-1 and TRBJ1-4, the full variable domain reads KAGVTQTPRYLIKTRGQQVTLSCSPISGHRSVSWYQQTPGQGLQFLFEYFSETQRNKGNFPGRFSGRQFSNSRSEMNVSTLELGDSALYLCATRTGQTNEKLFFGSGTQLSVL.

V usage is TRBV30 and J usage is TRBJ1-6, with 7 bases matching TRBD1. J was trimmed by 6 bases and V by 2 bases; bases with no gene match: 7. The CDR3 spans 15 residues. Looked up from germline, CDR1 is GTSNPN and CDR2 is SVGIG (reference sequence). CDR3 nucleotide sequence: TGTGCCTGGAGTTCCTCCGGGACAGCTAATTCACCCCTCCACTTT. Amino acid sequence: CAWSSSGTANSPLHF.

The chain has TRBV19 and TRBJ1-5, with D possibly matching TRBD1 (5 bases). The V end was cut by 6 bases, the J end by 7 bases, with 16 bases between. The germline gives CDR1 LNHDA, CDR2 SQIVND (reference sequence). The CDR3 extends over 14 amino acids. The DNA of the CDR3 is TGTGCCAGTAGCCACACCGGGACCCACCAGCCCCAGCATTTT. It specifies CASSHTGTHQPQHF.

V and J are TRBV2 and TRBJ2-7; D call uncertain. CDR3 length: 16 amino acids. CDR1 and CDR2 (germline): SNHLY, FYNNEI. Trimming removed 1 base from V and 1 base from J, with 14 bases in between. CDR3 region: CASSEEGGAPSYEQYF. The CDR3 coding sequence is TGTGCCAGCAGTGAAGAGGGCGGAGCTCCATCCTACGAGCAGTACTTC.

CDR3 sequence: CAWSFWTSGSAGEQFF. The CDR3 DNA reads as TGTGCCTGGAGTTTTTGGACTAGCGGGAGCGCAGGGGAGCAGTTCTTC. The chain employs TRBV30 and TRBJ2-1; 13 bases match TRBD2. The CDR3 runs 16 residues. The germline V gene has CDR1 GTSNPN and CDR2 SVGIG (reference sequence). With 2 bases clipped from V and 10 bases from J, the junction kept 11 bases outside the gene matches.

Only a few counts were recorded for this clone. This rearrangement joins TRBV25-1 to TRBJ2-6, with D possibly matching TRBD1 (5 bases). Germline V gene sequence: CDR1 MGHDK, CDR2 SYGVNS. CDR3 length: 14 residues. Trimming stripped 2 bases from V and 4 bases from J, with 6 bases between. The CDR3 nucleotides are TGTGCCAGCAGTGAAGGGGCCGGGGCCAACGTCCTGACTTTC. The encoded protein is CASSEGAGANVLTF.

The rearrangement uses TRBV27 and TRBJ2-7; 9 bases align to TRBD2. Germline CDR1 reads MNHEY; CDR2 reads SMNVEV (reference sequence). The J segment lost 2 bases and the V segment lost 4 bases, leaving 6 bases of the junction unmatched. The CDR3 contains 15 residues. The DNA for the CDR3 is TGTGCCAGCAGTTCCGGACTAGCGTTGGCCTACGAGCAGTACTTC. Residues: CASSSGLALAYEQYF.

This chain links TRBV15 with TRBJ1-4; tentative D call: TRBD1 (5 bases). Germline V CDR1 and CDR2: LNHNV, YYDKDF (reference sequence). The V end was cut by 0 bases, the J end by 8 bases, with 19 bases between. The CDR3 length is 17 residues. The CDR3 bases are TGTGCCACCAGCAGAGATCAGGGCTCCCCGTTGCGGGAAAAACTGTTTTTT. Protein: CATSRDQGSPLREKLFF.

This clone was counted between two and nine times. This CDR3 is CATSRDRGFLGYTF. For the CDR3, the DNA is TGTGCCACCAGCAGAGATCGGGGTTTCCTTGGCTACACCTTC. The chain has TRBV15 and TRBJ1-2; no clear D. V shed 0 bases and J shed 7 bases, with 12 bases lying between them. Germline CDR1 and CDR2: LNHNV and YYDKDF (reference sequence). The CDR3 has 14 residues.

This chain uses TRBV24-1 with TRBJ1-2; 7 nucleotides match TRBD1. Trimming cost V 3 bases and J 4 bases; bases outside gene matches: 10. The CDR3 runs to 16 residues. CDR1 KGHDR and CDR2 SFDVKD come from the germline V gene. The CDR3 here is CATSDAVGQNLYGYTF. CDR3 in DNA: TGTGCCACCAGTGATGCCGTGGGACAGAACCTCTATGGCTACACCTTC.